Shown below are 2 T cell receptor beta chains from a single sample sequenced in a study of OX40 agonist ivuxolimab in advanced cancers. The assay was immunoSEQ multiplex PCR, and TCRdb's table has in-frame clones only and misses some. Among tens of thousands of clones listed, 90% to 95% were seen once. This sample comprised CD4+ or CD8+ T cells sorted from blood, obtained in a trial of the OX40 agonist ivuxolimab. The origin of the receptors is an adult with an advanced solid tumor such as melanoma, head and neck, liver or kidney cancer.

This clone is a singleton in its sample. The rearrangement joins TRBV15 to TRBJ2-7; TRBD1 matches 7 bases. From germline, CDR1 is LNHNV and CDR2 YYDKDF (reference sequence). This CDR3 region has 18 residues. J gave up 0 bases and V 1 base, and 12 bases lay outside the gene matches. This CDR3 reads CATSRGGLGTVGSYEQYF. The DNA of the CDR3 is TGTGCCACCAGCAGAGGCGGGCTCGGGACAGTAGGCTCCTACGAGCAGTACTTC. Full variable domain (remainder filled in from reference TRBV15 and TRBJ2-7): DAMVIQNPRYQVTQFGKPVTLSCSQTLNHNVMYWYQQKSSQAPKLLFHYYDKDFNNEADTPDNFQSRRPNTSFCFLDIRSPGLGDTAMYLCATSRGGLGTVGSYEQYFGPGTRLTVT.

This rearrangement joins TRBV11-3 to TRBJ2-1; 7 bases align to TRBD2. The CDR3 is 16 amino acids. Germline V CDR1 and CDR2: SGHNT, YENEEA. With V trimmed by 3 bases and J by 4 bases, 9 bases remained unmatched. The CDR3 nucleotides are TGTGCCAGCAGCTTGGGCGGGAGTGGTGAGTACAATGAGCAGTTCTTC. This encodes CASSLGGSGEYNEQFF.